This TCR beta chain was found in a study of T cells after yellow fever vaccination. Study-level results: Few clonotypes appeared in both CD4 and CD8 compartments. Clones that expanded after primary vaccination mostly reappeared after the booster (around 96% CD4, 75% to 90% CD8).

The length of the CDR3 is 14 residues. Trimming removed 3 bases from V and 6 bases from J; junction bases left unmatched: 5. Universal primer sites and UMIs were introduced during 5'RACE template-switching synthesis of TCR cDNA. Each CDR3 protein gets one entry after TCRdb re-called the 5' RACE reads with MiXCR. The data hold a few hundred thousand distinct CDR3 sequences, with roughly 3.9% observed a single time. This clonotype was counted only a few times. Its target is not known. The chain has TRBV12-3 or TRBV12-4 and TRBJ1-1; 9 nucleotides agree with TRBD1. Sequences were derived from PBMCs, sampled 5 days after the yellow fever booster vaccination. This clonotype originated in a man younger than 30 who received the YFV17D yellow fever vaccine. The CDR3 DNA follows: TGTGCCAGCAGTTTTTATAGACAGGGGGCTGAAGCTTTCTTT. It translates to CASSFYRQGAEAFF.